This passage covers 3 T cell receptor beta chains from one sample sequenced in a study of Graves' ophthalmopathy and Graves' hyperthyroidism. Amplification of the TCR beta CDR3 regions used RNA transcripts (as template). HTBI primers primed a first-round RT-PCR, and a second-round multiplex PCR followed. Each CDR3 protein is one row after TCRdb ran MiXCR on the multiplex PCR reads. The top ten clones hold approximately 43% of a sample with about 740,000 distinct CDR3 sequences, roughly 41% of them seen once. The sample taken for sequencing was peripheral blood. These receptors came from an adult man with Graves' ophthalmopathy.

This clonotype was recorded a few times. The chain carries TRBV9 and TRBJ2-7; 9 bases agree with TRBD2. CDR1 is SGDLS, CDR2 YYNGEE, per germline. CDR3 length: 16 amino acids. V was pared by 0 bases and J by 5 bases, with 9 bases of the junction left unmatched. As DNA, the CDR3 is TGTGCCAGCAGCGTAGAAGGCGGGAGGGGTCATGACGAGCAGTACTTC. Protein product: CASSVEGGRGHDEQYF.

The genes are TRBV20-1 and TRBJ2-5; D remains unclear. Trimming cost V 3 bases and J 0 bases, with 11 bases left between them. This CDR3 has 14 residues. CDR1 DFQATT and CDR2 SNEGSKA come from the germline V gene (reference sequence). CDR3: CSASRDAYQETQYF. CDR3 nucleotide sequence: TGCAGTGCTAGCAGAGACGCATACCAAGAGACCCAGTACTTC.

This clonotype turned up a few times. The DNA of the CDR3 is TGTGCCAGCAGCCCTTCTCGGGGCGTTACTGAAGCTTTCTTT. Translation gives CASSPSRGVTEAFF. J is TRBJ1-1 and V is TRBV7-2; the D gene is possibly TRBD1 (5 bases). V gave up 5 bases and J gave up 5 bases, with 15 bases separating them. The CDR3 length is 14 residues. CDR1 is SGHTA, CDR2 FQGNSA, per germline.